The rows below give T cell receptor beta chains drawn from one sample of a study of monozygotic twins with inflammatory bowel disease. From the 5' RACE reads, TCRdb lists one entry per CDR3 protein and no DNA. The listing records hundreds of thousands of distinct CDR3 sequences. The material sequenced was blood. These receptor sequences come from a human donor with ulcerative colitis or Crohn's disease, or a healthy co-twin of an affected twin (not recorded which). The CDR3 runs from the conserved cysteine through the conserved F or W. The order of the fields is V gene, J gene, CDR3 protein.

TRBV6-2/TRBV6-3	TRBJ2-1	CASSYSMLREGPMFF
TRBV6-2/TRBV6-3	TRBJ1-5	CASSSILDRGKNQPQHF
TRBV14	TRBJ2-2	CASSQGQGRNGELFF
TRBV27	TRBJ1-2	CASSFKGQGQYNYGYTF
TRBV15	TRBJ2-3	CATSRGVVTGRSTDTQYF
TRBV4-2	TRBJ2-2	CASSQLQGAGELFF
TRBV29-1	TRBJ1-1	CSVVSFTPGTEAFF
TRBV14	TRBJ2-2	CASSQPGLAGVTGELFF
TRBV20-1	TRBJ1-1	CSARGTQRGEAFF
TRBV25-1	TRBJ2-5	CASSGRIRGQATQYF
TRBV12-3/TRBV12-4	TRBJ2-5	CASSFGRGRPEETQYF
TRBV2	TRBJ2-5	CATLEAGMMETQYF
TRBV9	TRBJ2-7	CASSVAMGPSTIYEQYF
TRBV19	TRBJ2-3	CASSQAGGVGDTQYF
TRBV7-2	TRBJ2-6	CASSLEDSGANVLTF
TRBV27	TRBJ2-7	CASSLSPPGYEQYF
TRBV27	TRBJ2-2	CASSLMASGTGELFF
TRBV27	TRBJ2-1	CASSFLKASGAYNEQFF
TRBV7-9	TRBJ1-2	CASSPLSTGIYGYTF
TRBV6-2/TRBV6-3	TRBJ2-2	CASSYSRNTGELFF
TRBV12-3/TRBV12-4	TRBJ2-2	CASSPLDSRSRELFF
TRBV6-2/TRBV6-3	TRBJ2-3	CASSYDGRTDTQYF
TRBV7-2	TRBJ1-6	CASSLAGGANSPLHF
TRBV27	TRBJ2-3	CASSLRTSGITDTQYF
TRBV6-2/TRBV6-3	TRBJ2-1	CASHSSYNEQFF
TRBV7-2	TRBJ2-1	CASSYRTVSYNEQFF
TRBV5-6	TRBJ1-5	CASSPFAAGWNQPQHF
TRBV7-7	TRBJ1-4	CASSLDTRPNEKLFF
TRBV5-5	TRBJ2-2	CASTRPGSGELFF
TRBV6-1	TRBJ1-4	CASREGGLNEKLFF
TRBV18	TRBJ2-1	CASSPRTSGRALNEQFF
TRBV6-2/TRBV6-3	TRBJ2-2	CASSWDTRTGELFF
TRBV10-3	TRBJ2-7	CAISESPDSPYEQYF
TRBV18	TRBJ1-2	CASSPTDRPVNYGYTF
TRBV7-2	TRBJ2-7	CASSPGTASSYEQYF
TRBV7-3	TRBJ2-5	CASSLLGDPETQYF
TRBV18	TRBJ2-5	CASSPHQQETQYF
TRBV6-5	TRBJ1-2	CASSWGDVANYGYTF
TRBV20-1	TRBJ2-1	CSARGGSGRAEGVSPYNEQFF
TRBV30	TRBJ2-7	CAHGQAYEQYF
TRBV7-9	TRBJ1-3	CASSLGVTGSGNTIYF
TRBV10-2	TRBJ2-3	CASRLGERGDTQYF
TRBV20-1	TRBJ1-5	CSARLAQEVYSNQPQHF
TRBV4-3	TRBJ2-5	CASSQVPEQETQYF
TRBV11-2	TRBJ2-6	CASSAFLGGTSSGANVLTF
TRBV15	TRBJ2-1	CATSRENLGIGEQFF
TRBV4-3	TRBJ1-2	CASSQAAFDTLGYGYTF
TRBV20-1	TRBJ1-1	CSARDRGSTEAFF
TRBV24-1	TRBJ2-6	CATSDPQSSGANVLTF
TRBV2	TRBJ2-1	CASSERLAAYNEQFF
TRBV24-1	TRBJ2-2	CATSDLATGELFF